This T cell receptor (beta chain) was found in a study of cytomegalovirus exposure and HLA in healthy donors. A single count supports this clone. The antigen remains undetermined. Primers for the PCR totalled 60 Vbeta and 13 Jbeta. Sequencing used immunoSEQ multiplex PCR; TCRdb keeps in-frame clones, though not all of them. In the table there are under 200,000 clones, over 65% of which are singletons. Whole-study findings and limits: Because they were indistinguishable, some V segments, including TRBV6-2 and TRBV6-3, were excluded.

Germline values: CDR1 MNHNY, CDR2 SVGAGI (reference sequence). V was clipped by 5 bases and J by 4 bases; unmatched bases: 7. CDR3 length: 15 residues. Sequenced material: PBMCs. J is TRBJ2-2 and V is TRBV6-6; 7 bases fit TRBD1. The receptor comes from a woman aged 40 to 49 in good health and CMV-seropositive. CDR3 bases: TGTGCCAGCAGTACAAGACAGGGTTTCACCGGGGAGCTGTTTTTT. Translation gives CASSTRQGFTGELFF.